A single sample is the source of the 11 T cell receptor beta chains below, sequenced in a study of T cell changes during pregnancy in multiple sclerosis. Assay used: immunoSEQ multiplex PCR; TCRdb lists only in-frame clones, some missing. The profile shows about 67,000 clones, roughly 92% of them singletons. Material: peripheral blood, obtained in the second trimester of pregnancy. The source of these receptors is a female donor with multiple sclerosis, enrolled in a pregnancy study.

This clone appeared a single time. V usage is TRBV14 and J usage is TRBJ1-3; TRBD1 aligns across 7 bases. This CDR3 contains 18 residues. V trimming: 4 bases; J trimming: 0 bases; junction bases outside the gene matches: 12. Germline CDR1 reads SGHDN; CDR2 reads FVKESK. CDR3 region: CASSRAGTEVFSGNTIYF. For the CDR3, the DNA is TGTGCCAGCAGCCGAGCCGGGACAGAAGTTTTCTCTGGAAACACCATATATTTT.

This clone showed up just a few times. The J gene is TRBJ1-1, the V gene TRBV28; maybe TRBD1 (5 bases). The CDR3 consists of 15 residues. V lost 4 bases, J lost 0 bases, and 12 bases lay in between. Germline V gene data show CDR1 as MDHEN and CDR2 as SYDVKM. The CDR3 coding sequence is TGTGCCAGCAGTTCCGACGGGGGACTGAACACTGAAGCTTTCTTT. Translation gives CASSSDGGLNTEAFF.

V and J are TRBV19 and TRBJ1-2, with 12 bases aligning to TRBD1. CDR3 length equals 15 residues. V shed 5 bases, J shed 8 bases, and the junction held 9 bases outside the gene matches. The germline gives CDR1 LNHDA, CDR2 SQIVND (reference sequence). This CDR3 is CASSASGTGGGGYTF. In DNA form, the CDR3 reads TGTGCCAGTAGTGCCTCCGGGACAGGGGGCGGGGGCTACACCTTC.

The chain couples TRBV19 to TRBJ1-1; D possibly corresponds to TRBD1 (6 bases). The CDR3 has 17 residues. Per the germline V gene, CDR1 is LNHDA and CDR2 is SQIVND (reference sequence). Trimming pared 6 bases from V and 4 bases from J, leaving 24 bases between. The CDR3 here is CASSLRGGLVTVTEAFF. For the CDR3, the DNA is TGTGCCAGTAGCCTACGGGGGGGCTTGGTTACAGTCACTGAAGCTTTCTTT.

This chain links TRBV6-5 with TRBJ2-1, with TRBD2 matching over 10 bases. The germline V gene has CDR1 MNHEY and CDR2 SVGAGI. The junction had 4 bases not matched to a gene; V was cut back by 2 bases and J by 6 bases. This CDR3 comprises 15 residues. CDR3 DNA sequence: TGTGCCAGCAGTTACATAGCGGGGGGCCCCAATGAGCAGTTCTTC. This encodes CASSYIAGGPNEQFF.

This clone has a single count. This chain's CDR3 is CASSQEAYGGGNTEAFF. In DNA, the CDR3 is TGTGCCAGCAGCCAAGAGGCCTACGGGGGGGGGAACACTGAAGCTTTCTTT. This chain uses TRBV4-2 with TRBJ1-1, with D perhaps matching TRBD1 (5 bases). V was clipped by 0 bases and J by 1 base, with 15 bases between them. CDR1 and CDR2 from the germline V gene are LGHNA and YNFKEQ. The CDR3 loop spans 17 amino acids.

This clone was seen only a few times. The CDR3: CASSYSGGTEAFF. For the CDR3, the DNA is TGTGCCAGCAGTTACTCAGGGGGCACTGAAGCTTTCTTT. The genes are TRBV6-5 and TRBJ1-1; D may be TRBD1 (6 bases). Trimming took off 0 bases at V and 4 bases at J, with 6 bases between the two ends. The CDR3 is made up of 13 amino acids. CDR1 is MNHEY, CDR2 SVGAGI, per germline.

V usage is TRBV6-1 and J usage is TRBJ2-7, with TRBD2 as a possible D gene (6 bases). This CDR3 is 14 amino acids long. Germline V gene lookup returns CDR1 MNHNS and CDR2 SASEGT. V lost 6 bases to trimming and J lost 1 base, with 13 bases between them. CDR3 amino acids: CASREISGSYEQYF. The CDR3 coding sequence is TGTGCCAGCAGGGAAATTAGCGGATCCTACGAGCAGTACTTC.

The chain couples TRBV27 to TRBJ1-5, with 8 positions matching TRBD1. CDR1 and CDR2 from the germline V gene are MNHEY and SMNVEV (reference sequence). CDR3 length: 15 amino acids. V lost 5 bases to trimming and J lost 7 bases; unmatched junction nucleotides: 10. CDR3 DNA sequence: TGTGCCAGCAGTCTAAGACAGGGGAGCTACCAGCCCCAGCATTTT. It is translated as CASSLRQGSYQPQHF.

The chain couples TRBV5-4 to TRBJ1-1; D uncertain. Per the germline V gene, CDR1 is SGHNT and CDR2 is YYREEE (reference sequence). V dropped 3 bases and J dropped 1 base, with 10 bases sitting between them. The CDR3 is 14 residues long. The CDR3, as DNA: TGTGCCAGCAGCTCAGTGACAAAGAACACTGAAGCTTTCTTT. It is translated as CASSSVTKNTEAFF.

The chain is built from TRBV5-1 and TRBJ2-1; 12 bases match TRBD2. This CDR3 has 17 amino acids. In germline, CDR1 is SGHRS, CDR2 YFSETQ. Unmatched junction bases numbered 5, after V lost 0 bases and J lost 4 bases. Here the CDR3 DNA reads TGCGCCAGCAGCTTGGGGACCGGACTAGCGGGATACAATGAGCAGTTCTTC. This gives the protein CASSLGTGLAGYNEQFF.